These 17 T cell receptor beta chains were sequenced from one sample in a study of OX40 agonist ivuxolimab in advanced cancers. The repertoire was sequenced with immunoSEQ multiplex PCR; TCRdb's copy has only in-frame clones and lacks some. The table shows approximately 99,000 clones, with approximately 94% occurring only once. The sample here was CD4+ or CD8+ T cells sorted from blood, taken in a trial of the OX40 agonist ivuxolimab. These receptors originate from an adult with an advanced solid tumor such as melanoma, head and neck, liver or kidney cancer.

This clone was counted once. CDR3 region: CASSLPQGPYEQYF. In DNA, the CDR3 is TGTGCCAGCAGCTTACCCCAGGGCCCTTACGAGCAGTACTTC. The rearrangement joins TRBV4-2 to TRBJ2-7; a weak D match, TRBD1 (5 bases). Germline-derived CDR1 and CDR2 are LGHNA and YNFKEQ. With 5 bases removed from V and 4 bases from J, the gap between germline ends came to 15 bases. This CDR3 comprises 14 residues.

The genes are TRBV27 and TRBJ1-2, with D possibly being TRBD1 (6 bases). Trimming removed 6 bases from V and 0 bases from J, with 17 bases in between. Germline lookup yields CDR1 MNHEY and CDR2 SMNVEV (reference sequence). The CDR3 covers 16 residues. CDR3 sequence (DNA): TGTGCCAGCAGGGAATGGGGGGCTTTAGCTAACTATGGCTACACCTTC. Encoded protein: CASREWGALANYGYTF.

The chain has TRBV9 and TRBJ2-3; the D gene is possibly TRBD2 (6 bases). The CDR3 loop spans 17 amino acids. Germline CDR1 reads SGDLS; CDR2 reads YYNGEE. Trimming left V 0 bases short and J 10 bases short, with 24 bases between. The chain's CDR3 is CASSVDSGLGRTAAQYF. The CDR3 DNA reads TGTGCCAGCAGCGTAGATAGCGGACTCGGAAGAACGGCTGCGCAGTATTTT.

V gene TRBV7-3 combines with J gene TRBJ1-2, with TRBD1 as a possible D gene (6 bases). CDR1 and CDR2 from the germline V gene are SGHTA and FQGTGA. V was trimmed by 0 bases and J by 6 bases, leaving 23 bases between them. The CDR3 is 18 residues long. The CDR3 bases are TGTGCCAGCAGCTTAACGGAGGCTTATAGGGACAATCGCGATGGCTACACCTTC. Residues: CASSLTEAYRDNRDGYTF.

This clone was counted once. The genes are TRBV6-5 and TRBJ1-6; D remains unclear. CDR1 and CDR2 (germline): MNHEY, SVGAGI. The CDR3 has 15 amino acids. Trimming took 0 bases from V and 9 from J, leaving 12 bases between them. Here the CDR3 DNA reads TGTGCCAGCAGTTACTCGTCCGTCCTAGGTTCACCCCTCCACTTT. It yields the protein CASSYSSVLGSPLHF.

V gene TRBV7-2 combines with J gene TRBJ2-5; the D gene is possibly TRBD1 (7 bases). The germline V and J ends were trimmed by 1 base and 4 bases, with 16 bases remaining between them. The CDR3 is 16 residues long. Germline V gene data show CDR1 as SGHTA and CDR2 as FQGNSA. DNA for the CDR3: TGTGCCAGCAGCTTAGGCACTAGCCCAGGGGGAGAGACCCAGTACTTC. This sequence encodes CASSLGTSPGGETQYF.

V and J are TRBV7-2 and TRBJ2-7; D may be TRBD1 (5 bases). V dropped 5 bases and J dropped 2 bases, with 13 bases sitting between them. Germline CDR1 and CDR2: SGHTA and FQGNSA. The CDR3 is 14 residues long. The CDR3 DNA is TGTGCCAGCAGCCGTTTACAGGCACCCTACGAGCAGTACTTC. Translated: CASSRLQAPYEQYF.

The chain is built from TRBV5-1 and TRBJ2-3, with 8 bases fitting TRBD2. Germline V gene sequence: CDR1 SGHRS, CDR2 YFSETQ. This CDR3 region has 17 residues. The V gene end was trimmed by 4 bases and the J gene end by 2 bases; junction bases not matched to a gene: 12. CDR3: CASSPTPGGDFTDTQYF. The CDR3 region has the DNA TGCGCCAGCAGCCCGACGCCCGGGGGGGATTTCACAGATACGCAGTATTTT.

The rearrangement joins TRBV5-1 to TRBJ1-2; D is perhaps TRBD1 (6 bases). Per the germline V gene, CDR1 is SGHRS and CDR2 is YFSETQ. Trimming pared 0 bases from V and 4 bases from J, leaving 10 bases between. The CDR3 length is 14 residues. The CDR3 nucleotides are TGCGCCAGCAGCTTGGGGGACACGATCTATGGCTACACCTTC. This codes for CASSLGDTIYGYTF.

CDR3 nucleotides: TGTGCCAGTAGTATACAAGCAGACTCCAATTCACCCCTCCACTTT. Its protein is CASSIQADSNSPLHF. The gene calls are TRBV19 and TRBJ1-6; no firm D call. This CDR3 spans 15 amino acids. Trimming pared 2 bases from V and 7 bases from J, leaving 12 bases between. CDR1 is LNHDA and CDR2 is SQIVND in the germline V gene (reference sequence).

A few counts support this clone. This sequence joins TRBV4-3 and TRBJ1-6; no definite D call. The V end was cut by 0 bases, the J end by 5 bases, with 14 bases between. Looked up from germline, CDR1 is LGHNA and CDR2 is YSLEER. CDR3 length: 17 amino acids. The CDR3 region has the DNA TGCGCCAGCAGCCAAGATAGCATGGGTTCGGATAATTCACCCCTCCACTTT. Protein product: CASSQDSMGSDNSPLHF.

V and J are TRBV6-6 and TRBJ2-7, with D hard to call. Trimming stripped 2 bases from V and 7 bases from J, with 12 bases between. The CDR3 spans 13 residues. Germline CDR1 and CDR2: MNHNY and SVGAGI (reference sequence). This chain's CDR3 is CASSYPGFGEQYF. In DNA, the CDR3 is TGTGCCAGCAGTTACCCCGGATTTGGGGAGCAGTACTTC.

The rearrangement joins TRBV9 to TRBJ2-4; D remains unclear. This CDR3 is built from 16 residues. Germline CDR1 and CDR2: SGDLS and YYNGEE. Trimming left V 4 bases short and J 0 bases short, with 14 bases between. CDR3 region: CASSLQPHLAKNIQYF. CDR3 DNA sequence: TGTGCCAGCAGCCTCCAGCCGCACCTAGCCAAAAACATTCAGTACTTC. The complete variable domain, with remaining parts taken from reference TRBV9 and TRBJ2-4, reads DSGVTQTPKHLITATGQRVTLRCSPRSGDLSVYWYQQSLDQGLQFLIQYYNGEERAKGNILERFSAQQFPDLHSELNLSSLELGDSALYFCASSLQPHLAKNIQYFGAGTRLSVL.

This clone was seen just once. V and J are TRBV29-1 and TRBJ1-2, with 7 bases fitting TRBD1. Germline lookup yields CDR1 SQVTM and CDR2 ANQGSEA. The length of the CDR3 is 13 residues. Trimming at V came to 4 bases and at J to 1 base, leaving 3 bases not matched to a gene. CDR3 nucleotides: TGCAGCGTTGGGGGACAGCTTAACTATGGCTACACCTTC. This codes for CSVGGQLNYGYTF.

This chain connects TRBV5-5 to TRBJ2-5; TRBD1 matches at 10 bases. The CDR3 consists of 14 residues. J was trimmed by 4 bases and V by 5 bases; bases with no gene match: 5. Germline values: CDR1 SGHKS, CDR2 YYEKEE (reference sequence). The CDR3 nucleotides read TGTGCCAGCAGATTGACAGGGGGCTCAGAGACCCAGTACTTC. This codes for CASRLTGGSETQYF.

J is TRBJ1-1 and V is TRBV6-5; D is ambiguous. Trimming removed 5 bases at V and 5 bases at J, with 18 bases between. Germline V gives CDR1 MNHEY, CDR2 SVGAGI. The CDR3 contains 15 residues. The CDR3 DNA follows: TGTGCCAGCAGTAAGAAGGGATTAGGTCAGACTGAAGCTTTCTTT. Its translation: CASSKKGLGQTEAFF.

The rearrangement links TRBV7-2 to TRBJ2-7; 8 bases are a match to TRBD2. The CDR3 loop spans 14 amino acids. CDR1 is SGHTA and CDR2 is FQGNSA in the germline V gene. V lost 5 bases and J lost 0; bases outside the gene matches: 3. This CDR3 reads CASSLGTSSYEQYF. DNA for the CDR3: TGTGCCAGCAGCCTAGGGACTAGCTCCTACGAGCAGTACTTC.